This T cell receptor (beta chain) derives from a study of identical twins. TCRdb ran MiXCR on the 5' RACE reads and lists one entry per CDR3 protein. Of hundreds of thousands of distinct CDR3 sequences listed, roughly 8% were seen once; the top ten hold 0.98%. All donors were healthy, and all were Caucasian. This clonotype was counted between two and nine times. The antigen remains unidentified. Study-level points and caveats: These conclusions were based on statistical analysis (cross-sectional, not following the same donors). There were fewer insertions in abundant cord blood beta clonotypes, but memory repertoires showed no such pattern. Among monozygotic twins, out-of-frame TCR alpha sharing exceeded what models predicted.

There are 16 residues in the CDR3. The germline V gene has CDR1 SGHVS and CDR2 FNYEAQ. V gave up 2 bases and J gave up 1 base, with 14 bases separating them. These data were also filed under a second study, of yellow fever vaccine responses in identical twins.

Material for sequencing was PBMCs. The receptor comes from a woman under 30 in good health. The chain is built from TRBV7-6 and TRBJ1-1; D gene uncertain. The CDR3 sequence is CASSLNPDITNTEAFF. The CDR3 nucleotides are TGTGCCAGCAGCTTAAATCCTGACATAACGAACACTGAAGCTTTCTTT.